These T cell receptor beta chains were read from a single sample in a study of T-cell reconstitution after alpha-beta-depleted transplantation in children. TCRdb ran MiXCR on the PCR reads and lists one entry per CDR3 protein. Here the sample spans hundreds of thousands of distinct CDR3 sequences, under 20% being singletons. Sequenced material: PBMCs, mostly from graft donor cells, taken 360 days after TCRalphabeta/CD19-depleted stem cell transplant. All receptors come from a male patient under 10 years old who had a stem cell transplant for acute lymphoblastic leukemia, so the T cells may come from the graft donor. CDR3s leave out the opening cysteine and the closing phenylalanine or tryptophan. The size of a clone is reported for some rows only, either as once, few or many, or as a class for expanded clones.

V: TRBV10-3
size: few
CDR3: AISPLQGSNSYGYT

V: TRBV5-6
size: many
CDR3: ASSGQQLTDTQY

V: TRBV5-1
size: -
CDR3: ASSTQDRFYGYT

V: TRBV12-3/TRBV12-4
size: -
CDR3: ASSSGTGVFNEKLF

V: TRBV6-5
size: few
CDR3: ASKQGLTEAF

V: TRBV6-2/TRBV6-3
size: -
CDR3: ARREKDRVLYEQY

V: TRBV7-2
size: -
CDR3: ASSLNRGSLNTGELF

V: TRBV6-4
size: -
CDR3: ASSDSSFKEAF

V: TRBV18
size: few
CDR3: ASSPRVTASTDTQY

V: TRBV7-9
size: -
CDR3: ASTAGGSGANVLT

V: TRBV4-2
size: few
CDR3: ASSQEARANTGELF

V: TRBV14
size: -
CDR3: ASSPDGYYEQY

V: TRBV18
size: -
CDR3: ASSPPAPDTQY

V: TRBV14
size: few
CDR3: ASSHLDVGLVSTDTQY

V: TRBV3-1
size: once
CDR3: ASSRTGAGQPQH

V: TRBV27
size: few
CDR3: ASTGTSSTDTQY

V: TRBV12-3/TRBV12-4
size: few
CDR3: ASTPGTVRF